Below are 22 T cell receptor beta chains sequenced from a single sample in a study of T-cell reconstitution after alpha-beta-depleted transplantation in children. The TCRbeta library incorporated unique molecular identifiers. MiXCR, run by TCRdb on the PCR reads, gives a single entry per CDR3 protein. Among roughly 790,000 distinct CDR3 sequences, approximately 15% were seen once, and the ten largest hold roughly 5%. The specimen comprised PBMCs, mostly from graft donor cells, sampled 360 days after TCRalphabeta/CD19-depleted stem cell transplant. The receptors here all came from a male patient younger than 18 who had a stem cell transplant for acute lymphoblastic leukemia, so the T cells may come from the graft donor.

V usage is TRBV5-1 and J usage is TRBJ2-1; possibly TRBD1 for D (6 bases). The ends were cut back, 4 bases at V and 0 bases at J, with 11 bases in the middle. The germline V gene has CDR1 SGHRS and CDR2 YFSETQ. The CDR3 is 15 amino acids. Here the CDR3 reads CASSRQDSSYNEQFF. In DNA, the CDR3 is TGCGCCAGCAGCAGACAGGATAGCTCCTACAATGAGCAGTTCTTC.

This chain links TRBV12-3 or TRBV12-4 with TRBJ2-6; D ambiguous. The CDR3 is made up of 13 amino acids. V lost 6 bases and J 6 bases, leaving 9 bases between the germline ends. The CDR3 loop reads CASSGSLANVLTF. The DNA of the CDR3 is TGTGCCAGCAGCGGCTCTTTGGCCAACGTCCTGACTTTC.

There are a few counts of this clonotype. The chain's CDR3 is CASSLLQGAEETQYF. CDR3 DNA sequence: TGTGCCAGCAGCCTGCTACAGGGGGCGGAAGAGACCCAGTACTTC. V and J are TRBV6-1 and TRBJ2-5, with 9 bases fitting TRBD1. Germline CDR1 and CDR2: MNHNS and SASEGT. The CDR3 is 15 residues long. V was clipped by 6 bases and J by 3 bases; unmatched bases: 8.

The table lists this clonotype with a few counts. The chain joins TRBV12-3 or TRBV12-4 to TRBJ1-4; D is undetermined. V was shortened by 2 bases and J by 0 bases, with 4 bases between the two germline ends. The CDR3 is 14 residues long. CDR3 protein: CASSLRSTNEKLFF. The CDR3 DNA sequence: TGTGCCAGCAGTTTAAGGTCAACTAATGAAAAACTGTTTTTT.

The chain links TRBV10-3 to TRBJ2-7; D possibly corresponds to TRBD2 (6 bases). The germline V gene has CDR1 ENHRY and CDR2 SYGVKD. This CDR3 region has 14 residues. Deletions cut 5 bases from V and 2 bases from J, with 13 bases between. CDR3 region: CAISPGTSTYEQYF. CDR3 bases: TGTGCCATCAGTCCAGGGACTTCAACCTACGAGCAGTACTTC.

This clonotype appeared a few times. The V call is TRBV24-1, the J call TRBJ2-1, with 13 positions matching TRBD2. V was pared by 3 bases and J by 0 bases, with 10 bases of the junction left unmatched. This CDR3 has 20 residues. Germline V gene data show CDR1 as KGHDR and CDR2 as SFDVKD. The CDR3 region has the DNA TGTGCCACCAGTGATGGCCCCGGGACTAGCGGGGAGAGCTCCTACAATGAGCAGTTCTTC. Its protein is CATSDGPGTSGESSYNEQFF.

This chain's CDR3 is CASSLRLSQETQYF. The CDR3 nucleotides read TGTGCCAGCAGTTTGCGACTATCCCAAGAGACCCAGTACTTC. V usage is TRBV28 and J usage is TRBJ2-5, with a possible D match to TRBD2 (5 bases). The CDR3 runs 14 residues. Trimming took 3 bases from V and 1 from J, leaving 9 bases between them. Germline CDR1 MDHEN, CDR2 SYDVKM.

This clonotype was observed a handful of times. The chain joins TRBV29-1 to TRBJ1-4; D not certain. From germline, CDR1 is SQVTM and CDR2 ANQGSEA. V shed 2 bases and J shed 0 bases, with 4 bases lying between them. The CDR3 totals 13 residues. Here the CDR3 DNA reads TGCAGCGTTGAACGGTCAACTAATGAAAAACTGTTTTTT. Its translation: CSVERSTNEKLFF.

The rearrangement uses TRBV6-1 and TRBJ1-3; 9 bases map to TRBD1. CDR3 size: 20 residues. V lost 2 bases to trimming and J lost 0 bases; unmatched junction nucleotides: 14. Germline values: CDR1 MNHNS, CDR2 SASEGT. CDR3 bases: TGTGCCAGCAGTGAACGATTCGCGCCGGGGACAGGGAGCTCTGGAAACACCATATATTTT. This translates into CASSERFAPGTGSSGNTIYF.

This clonotype was observed a few times. The chain joins TRBV24-1 to TRBJ2-3, with 9 bases lining up with TRBD1. This CDR3 has 15 residues. Germline trimming cut 4 bases from V and 4 bases from J; bases unmatched to any gene: 5. Germline loops: CDR1 KGHDR, CDR2 SFDVKD. The DNA for the CDR3 is TGTGCCACCAGTGAGACCGGGACAGGGTCAGATACGCAGTATTTT. It encodes CATSETGTGSDTQYF.

This sequence joins TRBV24-1 and TRBJ2-7; D is uncertain. The CDR3 spans 9 residues. CDR1 and CDR2 (germline): KGHDR, SFDVKD. Trimming took 9 bases from V and 3 from J, leaving 2 bases between them. The CDR3 reads CATDYEQYF. The CDR3 bases are TGTGCCACCGACTACGAGCAGTACTTC.

This clonotype was observed a handful of times. This chain's CDR3 is CASSPPSLAHTGELFF. The CDR3 DNA is TGTGCCAGCTCACCACCGAGCCTAGCCCACACCGGGGAGCTGTTTTTT. This sequence joins TRBV18 and TRBJ2-2, with a tentative D call TRBD2 (5 bases). V gave up 0 bases and J gave up 3 bases, with 11 bases separating them. CDR1 is KGHSH, CDR2 LQKENI, per germline. The CDR3 contains 16 residues.

The chain combines TRBV10-3 with TRBJ2-2; a possible D gene is TRBD2 (6 bases). Germline V lookup: CDR1 ENHRY, CDR2 SYGVKD. The CDR3 is made up of 16 amino acids. The V and J ends lost 4 bases and 1 base respectively, with 13 bases between them. DNA of the CDR3: TGTGCCATCAGTGTCGGGGACTTGTTGAACACCGGGGAGCTGTTTTTT. Translation: CAISVGDLLNTGELFF.

This clonotype was counted between two and nine times. The V call is TRBV7-9, the J call TRBJ1-2; D call uncertain. This CDR3 comprises 14 residues. Germline CDR1 reads SEHNR; CDR2 reads FQNEAQ (reference sequence). Trimming pared 5 bases from V and 1 base from J, leaving 11 bases between. The CDR3 loop is CASSRLGYNYGYTF. The CDR3 DNA reads TGTGCCAGCAGCCGCCTGGGATATAACTATGGCTACACCTTC.

This clonotype was seen a few times. This chain uses TRBV29-1 with TRBJ2-1; the D call may be TRBD1 or TRBD2 (5 bases each). Germline V gene sequence: CDR1 SQVTM, CDR2 ANQGSEA. The CDR3 spans 12 residues. Trimming took 7 bases from V and 4 from J, leaving 11 bases between them. The CDR3 DNA follows: TGCAGCGCCGGGACCGAATACAATGAGCAGTTCTTC. Encoded protein: CSAGTEYNEQFF.

This chain joins TRBV2 and TRBJ2-3, with 7 bases fitting TRBD2. The CDR3 runs to 15 residues. Per the germline V gene, CDR1 is SNHLY and CDR2 is FYNNEI. The V segment lost 6 bases and the J segment 4 bases; nucleotides outside the gene matches: 10. CDR3 sequence: CASSAISGRADTQYF. The CDR3 nucleotides are TGTGCCAGCAGCGCAATTAGCGGGCGGGCAGATACGCAGTATTTT. Complete variable domain (other parts from reference TRBV2 and TRBJ2-3): EPEVTQTPSHQVTQMGQEVILRCVPISNHLYFYWYRQILGQKVEFLVSFYNNEISEKSEIFDDQFSVERPDGSNFTLKIRSTKLEDSAMYFCASSAISGRADTQYFGPGTRLTVL.

This clonotype came up many times. J is TRBJ2-3 and V is TRBV6-1; 7 bases fit TRBD2. Germline CDR1 is MNHNS and CDR2 is SASEGT. Germline trimming cut 5 bases from V and 0 bases from J; bases unmatched to any gene: 2. The CDR3 runs to 14 residues. CDR3 sequence reads: CASSRSGSTDTQYF. As DNA, the CDR3 is TGTGCCAGCAGTCGTAGCGGGAGCACAGATACGCAGTATTTT.

The chain recombines TRBV30 with TRBJ2-3; no definite D call. V lost 1 base and J 2 bases, leaving 4 bases between the germline ends. CDR3 size: 12 residues. The germline V gene has CDR1 GTSNPN and CDR2 SVGIG (reference sequence). As DNA, the CDR3 is TGTGCCTGGAGTGAACCCACAGATACGCAGTATTTT. It is translated as CAWSEPTDTQYF.

The chain uses TRBV27 and TRBJ2-7, with D possibly TRBD1 on 6 matching bases. V lost 1 base to trimming and J lost 2 bases, with 15 bases between them. Per the germline V gene, CDR1 is MNHEY and CDR2 is SMNVEV (reference sequence). The CDR3 has 16 amino acids. DNA of the CDR3: TGTGCCAGCAGTTTATATGGGGACGGACAGCCCTACGAGCAGTACTTC. It codes for CASSLYGDGQPYEQYF.

The chain has TRBV5-1 and TRBJ2-3, with 10 bases fitting TRBD1. The germline V gene has CDR1 SGHRS and CDR2 YFSETQ. This CDR3 contains 16 residues. The V segment lost 5 bases and the J segment 4 bases; nucleotides outside the gene matches: 10. The CDR3 DNA sequence: TGCGCCAGCAGGTCTCAGACAGGGGGCATCGCAGATACGCAGTATTTT. This encodes CASRSQTGGIADTQYF.

V is TRBV7-9 and J is TRBJ2-5; 11 bases fit TRBD2. The germline V gene encodes CDR1 SEHNR and CDR2 FQNEAQ (reference sequence). This CDR3 is built from 17 residues. V shed 2 bases and J 5 bases; nucleotides not matched to a gene: 10. The CDR3 is CASSLYTSGSTGETQYF. CDR3 in DNA: TGTGCCAGCAGCTTATATACTAGCGGGAGTACCGGGGAGACCCAGTACTTC.

This clonotype was seen repeatedly, ten times or more. The DNA for the CDR3 is TGTGCCATAAACGCGGGGGGTGGAGGCATTCAGTACTTC. Translation gives CAINAGGGGIQYF. This sequence joins TRBV6-6 and TRBJ2-4; the match to TRBD2 covers 8 bases. This CDR3 comprises 13 residues. Germline CDR1 MNHNY, CDR2 SVGAGI (reference sequence). Losses at the gene ends were 10 bases for V and 9 bases for J; bases not matched to a gene: 11.